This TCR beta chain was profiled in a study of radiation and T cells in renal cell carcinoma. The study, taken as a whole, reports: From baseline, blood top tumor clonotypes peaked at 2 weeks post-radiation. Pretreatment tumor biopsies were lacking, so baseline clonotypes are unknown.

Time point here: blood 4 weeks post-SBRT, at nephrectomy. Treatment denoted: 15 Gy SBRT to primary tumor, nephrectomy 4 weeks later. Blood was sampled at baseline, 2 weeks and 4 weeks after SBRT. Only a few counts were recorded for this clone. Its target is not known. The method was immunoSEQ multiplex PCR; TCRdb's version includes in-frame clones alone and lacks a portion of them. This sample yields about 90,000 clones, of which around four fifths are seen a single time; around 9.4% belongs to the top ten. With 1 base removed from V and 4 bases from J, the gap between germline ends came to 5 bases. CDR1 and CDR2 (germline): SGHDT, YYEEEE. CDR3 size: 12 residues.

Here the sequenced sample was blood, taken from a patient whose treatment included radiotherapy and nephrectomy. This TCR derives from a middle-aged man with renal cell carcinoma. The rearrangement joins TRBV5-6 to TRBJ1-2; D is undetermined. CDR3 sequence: CASSLQGYGYTF. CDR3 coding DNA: TGTGCCAGCAGCTTGCAAGGCTATGGCTACACCTTC.